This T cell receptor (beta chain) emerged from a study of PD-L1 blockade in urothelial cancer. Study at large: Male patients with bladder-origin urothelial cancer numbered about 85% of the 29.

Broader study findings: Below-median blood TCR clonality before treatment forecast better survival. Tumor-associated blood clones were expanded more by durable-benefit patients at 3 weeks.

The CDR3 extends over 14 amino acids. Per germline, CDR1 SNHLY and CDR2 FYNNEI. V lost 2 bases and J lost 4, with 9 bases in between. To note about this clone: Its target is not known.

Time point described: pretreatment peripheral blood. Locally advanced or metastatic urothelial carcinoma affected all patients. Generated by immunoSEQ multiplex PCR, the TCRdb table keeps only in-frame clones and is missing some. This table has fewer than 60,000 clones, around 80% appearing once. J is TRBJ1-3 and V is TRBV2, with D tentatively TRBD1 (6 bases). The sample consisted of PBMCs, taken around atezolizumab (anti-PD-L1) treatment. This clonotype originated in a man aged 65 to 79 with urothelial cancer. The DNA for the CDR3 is TGTGCCAGCAGTGAATCAGGGGTCGGAAACACCATATATTTT. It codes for CASSESGVGNTIYF.